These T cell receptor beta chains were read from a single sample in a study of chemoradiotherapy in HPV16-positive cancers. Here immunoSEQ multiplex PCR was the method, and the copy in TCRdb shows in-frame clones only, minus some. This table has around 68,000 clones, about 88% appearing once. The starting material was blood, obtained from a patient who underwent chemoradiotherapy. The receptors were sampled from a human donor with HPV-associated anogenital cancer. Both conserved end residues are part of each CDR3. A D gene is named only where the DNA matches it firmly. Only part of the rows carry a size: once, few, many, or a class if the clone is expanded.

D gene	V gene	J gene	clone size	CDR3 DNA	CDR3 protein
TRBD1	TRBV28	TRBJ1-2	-	TGTGCCAGCAGGGTCGGACAGGCCTATGGCTACACCTTC	CASRVGQAYGYTF
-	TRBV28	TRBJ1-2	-	TGTGCCAGCAGTTTATCTGGCACTAACTATGGCTACACCTTC	CASSLSGTNYGYTF
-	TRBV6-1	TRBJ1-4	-	TGTGCCAGCAGGGAACATCGATTGAGCGATGAAAAACTGTTTTTT	CASREHRLSDEKLFF
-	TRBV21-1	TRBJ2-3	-	TGTGCCAGCAGCAACGTGACTAGCGGTTACACAGATACGCAGTATTTT	CASSNVTSGYTDTQYF
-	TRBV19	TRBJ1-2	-	TGTGCCAGTAGTATGGGACCGGACAGTGGAGGCTACACCTTC	CASSMGPDSGGYTF
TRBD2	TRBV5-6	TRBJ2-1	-	TGTGCCAGCAGCCTGATAGCGGGACTAGCGTTTTCGGCTGAGCAGTTCTTC	CASSLIAGLAFSAEQFF
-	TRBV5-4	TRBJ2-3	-	TGTGCCAGCAGCCGGGATACAGATACGCAGTATTTT	CASSRDTDTQYF
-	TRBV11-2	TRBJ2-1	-	TGTGCCAGCAGCTTCTCGGGGCAGAGGATGGATGAGCAGTTCTTC	CASSFSGQRMDEQFF
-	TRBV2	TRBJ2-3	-	TGTGCCAGCAGCGGCAGGGGAGATACGCAGTATTTT	CASSGRGDTQYF
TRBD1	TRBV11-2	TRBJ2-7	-	TGTGCCAGCAGCTTAGATTCGGGACAGGATAGCTACGAGCAGTACTTC	CASSLDSGQDSYEQYF
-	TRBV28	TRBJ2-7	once	TGTGCCAGCAGGGGCGCTGGGCGACGGGAGCAGTACTTC	CASRGAGRREQYF
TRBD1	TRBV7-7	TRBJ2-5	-	TGTGCTAGCAGCTTAGGTCCCGGCAGGGGGGAGACCCAGTACTTC	CASSLGPGRGETQYF
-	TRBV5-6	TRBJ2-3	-	TGTGCCAGCAGCTTGGACGACACAGATACGCAGTATTTT	CASSLDDTDTQYF
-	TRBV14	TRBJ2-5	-	TGTGCCAGCAGCCAAGATCGTAGGGAGACCCAGTACTTC	CASSQDRRETQYF
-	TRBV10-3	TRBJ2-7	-	TGTGCCATCAGTGCGGGACTTACCTACGAGCAGTACTTC	CAISAGLTYEQYF
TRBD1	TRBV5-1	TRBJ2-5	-	TGCGCCAGCAGCCTGGGACAGGGATTCCAAGAGACCCAGTACTTC	CASSLGQGFQETQYF
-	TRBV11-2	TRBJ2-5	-	TGTGCCAGCAGCTTAGTTGTAGGGTGGGAGACCCAGTACTTC	CASSLVVGWETQYF
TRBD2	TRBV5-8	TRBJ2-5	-	TGTGCCAGCAGCTGGACTAGCGGGGGGGAGACCCAGTACTTC	CASSWTSGGETQYF
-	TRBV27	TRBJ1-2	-	TGTGCCAGCTCGCCGGCAGCGCCTTTAGGCTACACCTTC	CASSPAAPLGYTF
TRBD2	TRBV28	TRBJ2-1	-	TGTGCCAGCAAAATACTAGCGGGAGACAATGAGCAGTTCTTC	CASKILAGDNEQFF
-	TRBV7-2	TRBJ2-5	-	TGTGCCAGCAGCCTTCAAGAGACCCAGTACTTC	CASSLQETQYF
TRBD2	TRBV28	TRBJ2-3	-	TGTGCCAGCAGTATAGTGGGTTTAGCGGGAAACACAGATACGCAGTATTTT	CASSIVGLAGNTDTQYF
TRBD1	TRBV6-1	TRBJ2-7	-	TGTGCCACCTCCATCGACAGGGGCTCCTACGAGCAGTACTTC	CATSIDRGSYEQYF
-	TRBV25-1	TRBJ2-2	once	TGTGCCAGCAGTTTAGGCACCGGGGAGCTGTTTTTT	CASSLGTGELFF
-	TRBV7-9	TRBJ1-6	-	TGTGCCAGCAGCTTATCCGCAGGGACCTTAAATTCACCCCTCCACTTT	CASSLSAGTLNSPLHF
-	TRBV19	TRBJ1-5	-	TGTGCCAGTAGTCCCGTTGACGGGCAGCCCCAGCATTTT	CASSPVDGQPQHF
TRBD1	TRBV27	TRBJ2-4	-	TGTGCCAGCAGTTCGACGGACAGGGGGCTGAAAAACATTCAGTACTTC	CASSSTDRGLKNIQYF
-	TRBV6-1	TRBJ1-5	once	TGTGCCAGCAGTTCCGGGGCTAGCAATCAGCCCCAGCATTTT	CASSSGASNQPQHF
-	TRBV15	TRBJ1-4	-	TGTGCCACCAGCAGAGATAGGCAGCATAATGAAAAACTGTTTTTT	CATSRDRQHNEKLFF
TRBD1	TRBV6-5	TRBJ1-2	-	TGTGCCAGCAGTTGGGGGGACAGGGGTGGCTACACCTTC	CASSWGDRGGYTF
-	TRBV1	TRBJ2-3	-	TGCACCAGCAGCCAAGAGAAGGGTGGGAGGGGAGATACGCAGTATTTT	CTSSQEKGGRGDTQYF
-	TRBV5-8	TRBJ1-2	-	TGTGCCAGCAGCTCGCCTAGGGAAGCTAACTATGGCTACACCTTC	CASSSPREANYGYTF
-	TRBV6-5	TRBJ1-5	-	TGTGCCAGCAGTTCCAGTCCGCGCAATCAGCCCCAGCATTTT	CASSSSPRNQPQHF
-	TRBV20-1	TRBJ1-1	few	TGCAGTGCTAGCGTCGGGGGGGCTTTCTTT	CSASVGGAFF
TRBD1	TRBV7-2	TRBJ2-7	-	TGTGCCAGCAGCTTAAGGGACAGGGGGCTTGGGGAGCAGTACTTC	CASSLRDRGLGEQYF
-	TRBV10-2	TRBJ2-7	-	TGCGCCAGCCTTAATAGCGGAGACGAGCAGTACTTC	CASLNSGDEQYF
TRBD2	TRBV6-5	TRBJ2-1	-	TGTGCCAGCAGTTCCCTAGCGGCCAATGAGCAGTTCTTC	CASSSLAANEQFF
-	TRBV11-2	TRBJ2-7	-	TGTGCCAGCAAGGGGGAGGGATCGCGCGAGCAGTACTTC	CASKGEGSREQYF
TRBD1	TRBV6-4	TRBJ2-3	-	TGTGCCAGCAGTGTACTCCCGGGACAGGGAGGAGATACGCAGTATTTT	CASSVLPGQGGDTQYF
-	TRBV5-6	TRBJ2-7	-	TGTGCCAGCAGCTTGGGGGGGCACGAGCAGTACTTC	CASSLGGHEQYF
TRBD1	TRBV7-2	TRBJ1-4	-	TGTGCCAGCAGCTTGGGGGGAGGGACAGCTAATGAAAAACTGTTTTTT	CASSLGGGTANEKLFF
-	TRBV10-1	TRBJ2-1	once	TGCGCCAGCAGCGGCCTACAAAATGAGCAGTTCTTC	CASSGLQNEQFF
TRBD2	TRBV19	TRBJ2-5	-	TGTGCCAGTAGTGGTGAGCGGGGGCGCGCGACCCAGTACTTC	CASSGERGRATQYF
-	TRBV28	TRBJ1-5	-	TGTGCCAGCAGTCCCCGGGGGAATCATCAGCCCCAGCATTTT	CASSPRGNHQPQHF
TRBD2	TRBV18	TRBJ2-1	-	TGTGCCAGCTCACCACCCAATCACCCTCTAGCGGGGGGCGAGCAGTTCTTC	CASSPPNHPLAGGEQFF
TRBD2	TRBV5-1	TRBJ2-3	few	TGCGCCAGCAGCCGTGTAGCGGGGACTATGGATACGCAGTATTTT	CASSRVAGTMDTQYF
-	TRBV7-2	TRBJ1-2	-	TGTGCCAGCAGCTTAAGTATCTATGGCTACACCTTC	CASSLSIYGYTF
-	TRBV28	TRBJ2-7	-	TGTGCCAGCAGCCCTGACATAGGCTACGAGCAGTACTTC	CASSPDIGYEQYF
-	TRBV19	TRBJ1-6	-	TGTGCCAGTAGGAACCCGGGGAACTATAATTCACCCCTCCACTTT	CASRNPGNYNSPLHF
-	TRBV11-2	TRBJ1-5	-	TGTGCCAGCAGCTTAGGTACAGTCAATCAGCCCCAGCATTTT	CASSLGTVNQPQHF
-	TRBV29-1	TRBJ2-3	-	TGCAGCGTTGAAGGAGTCCGAGATACGCAGTATTTT	CSVEGVRDTQYF
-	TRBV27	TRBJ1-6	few	TGTGCCAGCAGTCCTCACAATTCACCCCTCCACTTT	CASSPHNSPLHF
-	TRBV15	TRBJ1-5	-	TGTGCCACCAGCAGAGATAGGCGAAATCAGCCCCAGCATTTT	CATSRDRRNQPQHF
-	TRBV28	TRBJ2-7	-	TGTGCCAGCAGTTTGTCCGGTCTAACCTACGAGCAGTACTTC	CASSLSGLTYEQYF
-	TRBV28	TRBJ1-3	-	TGTGCCAGCAGTTCCCTACAAGGGACTATCCTGGGAAACACCATATATTTT	CASSSLQGTILGNTIYF
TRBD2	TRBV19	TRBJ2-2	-	TGTGCCAGTGTCACTAGCGGAGGTTTCACCGGGGAGCTGTTTTTT	CASVTSGGFTGELFF
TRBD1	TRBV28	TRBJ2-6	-	TGTGCCAGCGGACTTACAGGGGGCCCTCCCACCGGGGCCAACGTCCTGACTTTC	CASGLTGGPPTGANVLTF